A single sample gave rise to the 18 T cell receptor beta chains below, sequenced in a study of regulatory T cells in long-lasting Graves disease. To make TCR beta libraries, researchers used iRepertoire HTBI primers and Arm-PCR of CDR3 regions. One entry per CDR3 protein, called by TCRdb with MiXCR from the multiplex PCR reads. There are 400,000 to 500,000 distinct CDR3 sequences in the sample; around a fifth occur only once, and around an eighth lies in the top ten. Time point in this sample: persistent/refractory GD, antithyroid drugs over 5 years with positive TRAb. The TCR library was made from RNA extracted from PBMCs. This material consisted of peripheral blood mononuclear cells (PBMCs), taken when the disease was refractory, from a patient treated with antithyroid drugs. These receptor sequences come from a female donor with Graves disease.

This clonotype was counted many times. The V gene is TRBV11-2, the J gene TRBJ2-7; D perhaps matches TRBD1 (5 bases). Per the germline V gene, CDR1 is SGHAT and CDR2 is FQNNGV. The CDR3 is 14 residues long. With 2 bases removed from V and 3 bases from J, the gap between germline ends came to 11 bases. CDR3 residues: CASSLRDRDYEQYF. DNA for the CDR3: TGTGCCAGCAGCTTAAGAGACAGAGACTACGAGCAGTACTTC.

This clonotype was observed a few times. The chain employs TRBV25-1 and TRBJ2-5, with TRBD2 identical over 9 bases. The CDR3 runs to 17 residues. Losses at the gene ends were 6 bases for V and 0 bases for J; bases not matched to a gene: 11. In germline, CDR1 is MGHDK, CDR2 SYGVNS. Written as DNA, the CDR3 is TGTGCCAGCAGGGGCCGCGGGAGGGCCGTCGACCAAGAGACCCAGTACTTC. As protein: CASRGRGRAVDQETQYF.

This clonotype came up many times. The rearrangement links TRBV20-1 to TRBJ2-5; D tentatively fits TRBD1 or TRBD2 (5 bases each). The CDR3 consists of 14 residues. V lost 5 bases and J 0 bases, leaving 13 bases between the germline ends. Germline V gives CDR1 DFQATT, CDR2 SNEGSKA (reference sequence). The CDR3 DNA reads TGCAGTGCTGCTGACCGGGGCCACCAAGAGACCCAGTACTTC. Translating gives CSAADRGHQETQYF.

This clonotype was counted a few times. The CDR3 sequence is CASSLLGARRGNTIYF. The CDR3 nucleotides read TGTGCCAGCAGCTTACTAGGAGCTCGGCGAGGAAACACCATATATTTT. The chain links TRBV7-2 to TRBJ1-3; D remains ambiguous. Per germline, CDR1 SGHTA and CDR2 FQGNSA. The V end was cut by 2 bases, the J end by 4 bases, with 15 bases between. The length of the CDR3 is 16 residues. Drawing the rest from reference TRBV7-2 and TRBJ1-3, the complete variable domain is GAGVSQSPSNKVTEKGKDVELRCDPISGHTALYWYRQSLGQGLEFLIYFQGNSAPDKSGLPSDRFSAERTGGSVSTLTIQRTQQEDSAVYLCASSLLGARRGNTIYFGEGSWLTVV.

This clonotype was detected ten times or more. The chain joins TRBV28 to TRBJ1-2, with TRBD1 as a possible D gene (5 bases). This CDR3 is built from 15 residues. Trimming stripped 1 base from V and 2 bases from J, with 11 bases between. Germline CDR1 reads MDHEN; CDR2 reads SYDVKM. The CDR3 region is CASSLYAGANYGYTF. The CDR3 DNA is TGTGCCAGCAGTTTATATGCCGGGGCGAACTATGGCTACACCTTC.

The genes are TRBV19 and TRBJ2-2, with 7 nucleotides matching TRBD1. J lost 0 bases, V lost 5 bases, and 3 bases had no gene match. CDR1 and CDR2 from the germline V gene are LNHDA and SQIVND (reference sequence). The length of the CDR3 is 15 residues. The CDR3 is CASSWDSPNTGELFF. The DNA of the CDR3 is TGTGCCAGTAGTTGGGACAGCCCGAACACCGGGGAGCTGTTTTTT.

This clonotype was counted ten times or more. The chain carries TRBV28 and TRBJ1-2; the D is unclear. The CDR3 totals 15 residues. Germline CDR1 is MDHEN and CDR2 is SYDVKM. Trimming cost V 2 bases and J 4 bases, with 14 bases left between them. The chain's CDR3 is CASSLGAGRPYGYTF. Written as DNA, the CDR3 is TGTGCCAGCAGTTTAGGCGCTGGACGGCCCTATGGCTACACCTTC.

CDR3 in amino acids: CAWRGYREQYF. For the CDR3, the DNA is TGTGCCTGGAGGGGGTACCGCGAGCAGTACTTC. The chain couples TRBV30 to TRBJ2-7; D gene unclear. This CDR3 comprises 11 residues. V was shortened by 3 bases and J by 6 bases, with 9 bases between the two germline ends. CDR1 is GTSNPN and CDR2 is SVGIG in the germline V gene (reference sequence).

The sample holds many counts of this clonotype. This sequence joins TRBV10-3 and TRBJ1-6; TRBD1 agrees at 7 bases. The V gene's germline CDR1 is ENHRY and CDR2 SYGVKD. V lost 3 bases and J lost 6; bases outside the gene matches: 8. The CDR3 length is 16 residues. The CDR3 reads CAISDSLGQVNSPLHF. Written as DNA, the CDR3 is TGTGCCATCAGTGATTCCCTTGGACAGGTTAATTCACCCCTCCACTTT.

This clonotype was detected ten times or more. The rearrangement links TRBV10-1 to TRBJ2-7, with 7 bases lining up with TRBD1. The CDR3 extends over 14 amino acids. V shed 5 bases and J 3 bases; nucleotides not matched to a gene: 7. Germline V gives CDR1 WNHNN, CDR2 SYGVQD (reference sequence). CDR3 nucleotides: TGCGCCAGCAGTCCCGACCGGGACAGCTACGAGCAGTACTTC. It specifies CASSPDRDSYEQYF.

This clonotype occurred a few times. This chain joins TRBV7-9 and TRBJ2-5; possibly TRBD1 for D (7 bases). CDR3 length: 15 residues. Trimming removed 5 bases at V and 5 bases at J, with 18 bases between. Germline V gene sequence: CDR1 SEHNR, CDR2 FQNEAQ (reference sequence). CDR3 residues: CASSAGQRRRETQYF. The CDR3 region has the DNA TGTGCCAGCAGCGCGGGACAGCGGCGCCGGGAGACCCAGTACTTC. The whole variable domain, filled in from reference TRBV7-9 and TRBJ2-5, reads DTGVSQNPRHKITKRGQNVTFRCDPISEHNRLYWYRQTLGQGPEFLTYFQNEAQLEKSRLLSDRFSAERPKGSFSTLEIQRTEQGDSAMYLCASSAGQRRRETQYFGPGTRLLVL.

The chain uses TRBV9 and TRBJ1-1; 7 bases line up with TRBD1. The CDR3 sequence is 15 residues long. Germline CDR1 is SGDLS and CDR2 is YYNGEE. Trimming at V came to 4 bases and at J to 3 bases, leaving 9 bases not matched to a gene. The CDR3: CASSSPTGRDTEAFF. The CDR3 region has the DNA TGTGCCAGCAGCTCACCGACAGGGAGGGACACTGAAGCTTTCTTT.

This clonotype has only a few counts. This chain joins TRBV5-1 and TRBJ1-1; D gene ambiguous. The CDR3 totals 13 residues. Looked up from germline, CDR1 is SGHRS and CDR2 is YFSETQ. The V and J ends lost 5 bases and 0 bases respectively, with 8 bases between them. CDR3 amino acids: CASRAEMNTEAFF. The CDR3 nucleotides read TGCGCCAGCAGAGCAGAAATGAACACTGAAGCTTTCTTT. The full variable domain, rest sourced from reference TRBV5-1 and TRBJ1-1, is KAGVTQTPRYLIKTRGQQVTLSCSPISGHRSVSWYQQTPGQGLQFLFEYFSETQRNKGNFPGRFSGRQFSNSRSEMNVSTLELGDSALYLCASRAEMNTEAFFGQGTRLTVV.

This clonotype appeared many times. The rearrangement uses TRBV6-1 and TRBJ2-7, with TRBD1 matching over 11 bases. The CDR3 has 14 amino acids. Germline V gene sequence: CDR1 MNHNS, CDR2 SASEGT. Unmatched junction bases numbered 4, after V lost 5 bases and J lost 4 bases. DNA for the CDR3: TGTGCCAGCAGTCCAGGACAGGGGGCTTACGAGCAGTACTTC. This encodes CASSPGQGAYEQYF.

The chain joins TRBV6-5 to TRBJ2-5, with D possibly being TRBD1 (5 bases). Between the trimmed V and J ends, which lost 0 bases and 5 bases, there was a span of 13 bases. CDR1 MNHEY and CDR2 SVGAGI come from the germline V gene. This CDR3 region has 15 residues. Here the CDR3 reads CASSYSKGRRETQYF. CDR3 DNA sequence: TGTGCCAGCAGTTACTCTAAGGGGCGCAGGGAGACCCAGTACTTC.

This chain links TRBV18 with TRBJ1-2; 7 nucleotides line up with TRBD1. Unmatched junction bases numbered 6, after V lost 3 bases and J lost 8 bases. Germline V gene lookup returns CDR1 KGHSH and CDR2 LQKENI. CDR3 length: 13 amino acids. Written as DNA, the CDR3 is TGTGCCAGCTCACCCGGACAGGATAGAGGCTACACCTTC. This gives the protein CASSPGQDRGYTF.

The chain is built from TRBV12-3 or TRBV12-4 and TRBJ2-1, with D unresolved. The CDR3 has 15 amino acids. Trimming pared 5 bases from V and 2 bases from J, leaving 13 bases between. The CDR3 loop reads CASSPLRGPYNEQFF. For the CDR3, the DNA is TGTGCCAGCAGTCCCCTCCGAGGACCCTACAATGAGCAGTTCTTC.

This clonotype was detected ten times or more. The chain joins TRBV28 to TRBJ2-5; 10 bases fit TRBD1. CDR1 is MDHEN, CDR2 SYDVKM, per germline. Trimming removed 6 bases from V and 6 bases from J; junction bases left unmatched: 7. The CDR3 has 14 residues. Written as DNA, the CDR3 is TGTGCCAGCAGCAACCGGGACAGGGGACAGACCCAGTACTTC. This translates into CASSNRDRGQTQYF.